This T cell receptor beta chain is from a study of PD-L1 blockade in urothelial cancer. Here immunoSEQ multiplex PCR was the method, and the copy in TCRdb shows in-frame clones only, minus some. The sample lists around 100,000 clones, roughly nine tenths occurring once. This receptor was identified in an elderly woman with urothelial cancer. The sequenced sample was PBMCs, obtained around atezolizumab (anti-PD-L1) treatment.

CDR3 amino acids: CSVDLGYNEQFF. The CDR3, as DNA: TGCAGCGTTGACCTCGGCTACAATGAGCAGTTCTTC. This sequence joins TRBV29-1 and TRBJ2-1; D ambiguous. With 3 bases removed from V and 3 bases from J, the gap between germline ends came to 6 bases. This CDR3 is 12 amino acids long. Germline V gene data show CDR1 as SQVTM and CDR2 as ANQGSEA.